One sample yielded the 14 T cell receptor beta chains listed below, sequenced in a study of shared clonotypes between healthy human individuals (TCRdb year 2020). Preparation of the library involved the immunoSEQ multiplex PCR assay. TCRdb carries this immuneACCESS record with in-frame sequences only. Its versions omit some clonotypes, under half of them owing to an unresolved V gene in the studies checked, with the rest unexplained. This sample gives about 580,000 clones in total; roughly 98% of them show up just once. In total, the top ten clones hold 0.3% of the sample. CD8 naive samples consisted of CD45RO-negative cells that were positively selected for CCR7, yielding a CD45RA+CCR7+ population without TemRA cells. The source material was naive CD8+ T cells sorted from blood. The cell subset or site label, as the study defines it: CD45RA+CCR7+. All receptors derive from a man aged 25-40 years in good health.

The chain employs TRBV7-3 and TRBJ2-3, with TRBD2 matching over 10 bases. Germline trimming cut 5 bases from V and 6 bases from J; bases unmatched to any gene: 5. Per the germline V gene, CDR1 is SGHTA and CDR2 is FQGTGA. The CDR3 extends over 14 amino acids. CDR3 DNA sequence: TGTGCCAGCAGCCGGACTAGCGGTGTCGATACGCAGTATTTT. Protein sequence: CASSRTSGVDTQYF.

A note on this clone: Other DNA variants within this sample encode the same CDR3. The CDR3 coding sequence is TGCGCCAGCAGCTTGGGGGCCTCCTACGAGCAGTACTTC. Its protein product is CASSLGASYEQYF. The chain recombines TRBV5-1 with TRBJ2-7; D is unclear. The germline V gene has CDR1 SGHRS and CDR2 YFSETQ. This CDR3 is built from 13 residues. Between the trimmed V and J ends, which lost 0 bases and 0 bases, there was a span of 4 bases.

The chain recombines TRBV10-1 with TRBJ2-3; D remains unclear. The CDR3 covers 14 residues. V lost 1 base and J lost 4, with 9 bases in between. Germline lookup yields CDR1 WNHNN and CDR2 SYGVQD (reference sequence). In nucleotides, the CDR3 is TGCGCCAGCAGTGAGTTTGAGGACGCAGATACGCAGTATTTT. This codes for CASSEFEDADTQYF.

V is TRBV6-5 and J is TRBJ1-3; a possible D gene is TRBD1 (6 bases). Germline assignment: CDR1 MNHEY and CDR2 SVGAGI. The CDR3 has 16 residues. Trimming took off 0 bases at V and 0 bases at J, with 9 bases between the two ends. In DNA, the CDR3 is TGTGCCAGCAGTTACTCAGGGGGTTACTCTGGAAACACCATATATTTT. It is translated as CASSYSGGYSGNTIYF.

The chain employs TRBV4-1 and TRBJ2-7; possibly TRBD1 for D (6 bases). In germline, CDR1 is MGHRA, CDR2 YSYEKL. Between the trimmed V and J ends, which lost 0 bases and 3 bases, there was a span of 12 bases. The CDR3 covers 15 residues. The CDR3 nucleotides read TGCGCCAGCAGCCAAGATCGGGGACACCTCTACGAGCAGTACTTC. It encodes CASSQDRGHLYEQYF.

The chain has TRBV2 and TRBJ1-2, with 11 nucleotides matching TRBD1. Germline V gene sequence: CDR1 SNHLY, CDR2 FYNNEI. The CDR3 loop spans 16 amino acids. Trimming cost V 5 bases and J 4 bases; bases outside gene matches: 9. CDR3 amino acids: CASSPRTGGARYGYTF. The CDR3 coding sequence is TGTGCCAGCAGTCCCCGGACAGGGGGCGCCCGCTATGGCTACACCTTC.

CDR3 protein: CASRIEASEAFF. The DNA for the CDR3 is TGTGCCAGCAGAATAGAGGCCTCTGAAGCTTTCTTT. The V call is TRBV7-9, the J call TRBJ1-1; no clear D. Germline lookup yields CDR1 SEHNR and CDR2 FQNEAQ (reference sequence). This CDR3 is built from 12 residues. V shed 6 bases and J shed 6 bases, with 11 bases lying between them.

This clone showed up just once. The chain links TRBV2 to TRBJ2-5, with 9 bases identical to TRBD2. The CDR3 has 16 residues. Germline CDR1 SNHLY, CDR2 FYNNEI. V was pared by 3 bases and J by 1 base, with 6 bases of the junction left unmatched. The CDR3 reads CASSERRLAAQETQYF. Here the CDR3 DNA reads TGTGCCAGCAGTGAGAGGCGACTAGCGGCCCAAGAGACCCAGTACTTC.

The chain joins TRBV27 to TRBJ2-7; 15 nucleotides line up with TRBD2. This CDR3 contains 15 residues. Germline CDR1 and CDR2: MNHEY and SMNVEV (reference sequence). J lost 9 bases, V lost 0 bases, and 3 bases had no gene match. The CDR3 nucleotides read TGTGCCAGCAGTTTATCGGGACTAGCGGGAGGTCGGCAGTACTTC. Amino acids: CASSLSGLAGGRQYF.

The chain uses TRBV7-9 and TRBJ2-1; TRBD2 matches at 8 bases. This CDR3 spans 15 amino acids. CDR1 is SEHNR and CDR2 is FQNEAQ in the germline V gene (reference sequence). V shed 10 bases and J 4 bases; nucleotides not matched to a gene: 12. CDR3 in amino acids: CAIPGREVGYNEQFF. The CDR3 region has the DNA TGTGCCATCCCAGGGCGGGAGGTGGGGTACAATGAGCAGTTCTTC.

The J gene is TRBJ1-1, the V gene TRBV5-1; TRBD1 is a possible D gene (5 bases). Trimming shortened V by 5 bases and J by 1 base, and 12 bases separated the two germline ends. The CDR3 totals 14 residues. Germline V gene lookup returns CDR1 SGHRS and CDR2 YFSETQ. The CDR3 DNA reads as TGCGCCAGCAGGGCAGGGAGGGCGAACACTGAAGCTTTCTTT. Residues: CASRAGRANTEAFF.

DNA for the CDR3: TGCGCCAGCAGTGAGCCGAAGGACGGTCGATTCACTAATGAAAAACTGTTTTTT. Translated: CASSEPKDGRFTNEKLFF. The chain links TRBV10-1 to TRBJ1-4; D gene uncertain. V lost 2 bases to trimming and J lost 2 bases, with 18 bases between them. The CDR3 covers 18 residues. Germline V gives CDR1 WNHNN, CDR2 SYGVQD (reference sequence).

The chain uses TRBV19 and TRBJ1-1; D is unresolved. There are 13 residues in the CDR3. Germline V lookup: CDR1 LNHDA, CDR2 SQIVND (reference sequence). Trimming removed 5 bases at V and 3 bases at J, with 10 bases between. The CDR3: CASSLFLHTEAFF. The CDR3 DNA reads as TGTGCCAGTAGTCTTTTCCTCCACACTGAAGCTTTCTTT.

The rearrangement uses TRBV28 and TRBJ2-5, with 10 bases fitting TRBD1. J gave up 5 bases and V 7 bases, and 10 bases lay outside the gene matches. The V gene's germline CDR1 is MDHEN and CDR2 SYDVKM. This CDR3 spans 15 amino acids. The CDR3 protein is CASKVFDRGRETQYF. The CDR3 bases are TGTGCCAGCAAAGTTTTTGACAGGGGGCGGGAGACCCAGTACTTC. Using reference TRBV28 and TRBJ2-5 for the parts outside the CDR3, the full variable domain is DVKVTQSSRYLVKRTGEKVFLECVQDMDHENMFWYRQDPGLGLRLIYFSYDVKMKEKGDIPEGYSVSREKKERFSLILESASTNQTSMYLCASKVFDRGRETQYFGPGTRLLVL.